The 16 T cell receptor beta chains in this list originate from one sample, sequenced in a study of CD8+ T cells in alopecia areata. In each case, RNA was isolated and then reverse transcribed into cDNA as the sequencing template. The assay was immunoSEQ multiplex PCR, and TCRdb's table has in-frame clones only and misses some. The table records approximately 180,000 clones, roughly 60% of them present only once. This specimen was CD4+ T cells sorted from blood, taken at week 0. The origin of the receptors is a human donor with alopecia areata.

The chain is built from TRBV2 and TRBJ1-4; 7 nucleotides align to TRBD1. The length of the CDR3 is 14 residues. Losses at the gene ends were 4 bases for V and 8 bases for J; bases not matched to a gene: 7. The germline gives CDR1 SNHLY, CDR2 FYNNEI. The CDR3 loop reads CASSADRAGEKLFF. The DNA of the CDR3 is TGTGCCAGCAGTGCTGACAGGGCGGGGGAAAAACTGTTTTTT.

The J gene is TRBJ1-6, the V gene TRBV25-1; D is ambiguous. The CDR3 runs 15 residues. Trimming cost V 5 bases and J 7 bases, with 15 bases left between them. Germline CDR1 reads MGHDK; CDR2 reads SYGVNS. The CDR3 sequence: CASSYSGSPNSPLHF. DNA for the CDR3: TGTGCCAGCAGTTATAGCGGTTCTCCGAATTCACCCCTCCACTTT. The full variable domain, its missing parts supplied by reference TRBV25-1 and TRBJ1-6, is EADIYQTPRYLVIGTGKKITLECSQTMGHDKMYWYQQDPGMELHLIHYSYGVNSTEKGDLSSESTVSRIRTEHFPLTLESARPSHTSQYLCASSYSGSPNSPLHFGNGTRLTVT.

This chain joins TRBV5-1 and TRBJ1-2; possible D gene TRBD1, 6 bases. The CDR3 spans 15 residues. Germline V gene sequence: CDR1 SGHRS, CDR2 YFSETQ. V was shortened by 0 bases and J by 3 bases, with 12 bases between the two germline ends. As DNA, the CDR3 is TGCGCCAGCAGCTTGGCGGGGGGCTCGGACTATGGCTACACCTTC. Translating gives CASSLAGGSDYGYTF. The full variable domain, completed using reference TRBV5-1 and TRBJ1-2, is KAGVTQTPRYLIKTRGQQVTLSCSPISGHRSVSWYQQTPGQGLQFLFEYFSETQRNKGNFPGRFSGRQFSNSRSEMNVSTLELGDSALYLCASSLAGGSDYGYTFGSGTRLTVV.

CDR3 residues: CASRGPGELFF. CDR3 in DNA: TGTGCCAGCAGGGGTCCCGGGGAGCTGTTTTTT. The V gene is TRBV6-5, the J gene TRBJ2-2; D is undetermined. Germline lookup yields CDR1 MNHEY and CDR2 SVGAGI. Trimming removed 6 bases at V and 6 bases at J, with 5 bases between. The CDR3 spans 11 residues.

CDR3 nucleotides: TGCAGCGTTAAGGTGACTGGGGAGCTGTTTTTT. Amino acid sequence: CSVKVTGELFF. This chain links TRBV29-1 with TRBJ2-2, with no clear D. Per the germline V gene, CDR1 is SQVTM and CDR2 is ANQGSEA. CDR3 size: 11 residues. Trimming took 5 bases from V and 8 from J, leaving 9 bases between them.

The chain couples TRBV4-3 to TRBJ1-2; 10 bases agree with TRBD1. V gave up 0 bases and J gave up 13 bases; unmatched junction bases: 5. CDR1 LGHNA and CDR2 YSLEER come from the germline V gene. The length of the CDR3 is 13 residues. This CDR3 is CASSQDDRGLCTF. The CDR3, as DNA: TGCGCCAGCAGCCAAGATGACAGGGGGCTTTGCACCTTC.

This chain links TRBV11-2 with TRBJ1-1, with 7 bases that match TRBD1. This CDR3 has 12 residues. Trimming removed 6 bases from V and 11 bases from J; junction bases left unmatched: 9. Germline CDR1 is SGHAT and CDR2 is FQNNGV. The CDR3 DNA reads as TGTGCCAGCAGTACAACAGGGGCCGGGGCTTTCTTT. Protein product: CASSTTGAGAFF.

This sequence joins TRBV25-1 and TRBJ1-1; D gene ambiguous. CDR3 size: 13 residues. CDR1 and CDR2 from the germline V gene are MGHDK and SYGVNS. The V end was cut by 3 bases, the J end by 3 bases, with 8 bases between. The CDR3 sequence is CASSDGFHTEAFF. The DNA of the CDR3 is TGTGCCAGCAGTGATGGGTTTCACACTGAAGCTTTCTTT.

The chain couples TRBV11-2 to TRBJ1-6, with 8 bases identical to TRBD1. Looked up from germline, CDR1 is SGHAT and CDR2 is FQNNGV. Trimming took 5 bases from V and 10 from J; bases not matched to a gene: 7. This CDR3 contains 14 residues. The CDR3 region has the DNA TGTGCCAGCAGCCGCGGACAGGGAGGGTCACCCCTCCACTTT. Amino acid sequence: CASSRGQGGSPLHF. The full variable domain, rest sourced from reference TRBV11-2 and TRBJ1-6, is EAGVAQSPRYKIIEKRQSVAFWCNPISGHATLYWYQQILGQGPKLLIQFQNNGVVDDSQLPKDRFSAERLKGVDSTLKIQPAKLEDSAVYLCASSRGQGGSPLHFGNGTRLTVT.

This rearrangement joins TRBV5-6 to TRBJ2-1; D gene ambiguous. The ends were cut back, 1 base at V and 0 bases at J, with 11 bases in the middle. CDR3 length: 16 residues. Per the germline V gene, CDR1 is SGHDT and CDR2 is YYEEEE. The CDR3 nucleotides are TGTGCCAGCAGCTTGATTTCTATGAGCTCCTACAATGAGCAGTTCTTC. Residues: CASSLISMSSYNEQFF.

The V call is TRBV11-3, the J call TRBJ2-7; D perhaps matches TRBD1 (5 bases). Germline loops: CDR1 SGHNT, CDR2 YENEEA. The ends were cut back, 1 base at V and 2 bases at J, with 9 bases in the middle. The CDR3 is 14 amino acids. The CDR3 nucleotides are TGTGCCAGCAGCTTAGGACAGACCACCTACGAGCAGTACTTC. It is translated as CASSLGQTTYEQYF.

This chain connects TRBV7-7 to TRBJ2-2; 7 bases map to TRBD1. From germline, CDR1 is SSHAT and CDR2 FNYEAQ (reference sequence). CDR3 length equals 13 residues. V trimming: 6 bases; J trimming: 5 bases; junction bases outside the gene matches: 3. CDR3 nucleotide sequence: TGTGCCAGCAGACCGACAGGGACCGGGGAGCTGTTTTTT. Protein: CASRPTGTGELFF.

The chain is built from TRBV20-1 and TRBJ2-6; D is ambiguous. The V gene's germline CDR1 is DFQATT and CDR2 SNEGSKA (reference sequence). V lost 5 bases and J 7 bases, leaving 6 bases between the germline ends. CDR3 length: 11 amino acids. Here the CDR3 reads CSAFIANVLTF. In DNA, the CDR3 is TGCAGTGCTTTTATTGCCAACGTCCTGACTTTC.

A single count supports this clone. The rearrangement links TRBV10-3 to TRBJ2-7, with D hard to call. With 2 bases removed from V and 9 bases from J, the gap between germline ends came to 8 bases. This CDR3 region has 11 residues. Per germline, CDR1 ENHRY and CDR2 SYGVKD. As DNA, the CDR3 is TGTGCCATCAGTGAGCCAAATGGGCAGTACTTC. Translated, it gives CAISEPNGQYF.

The J gene is TRBJ1-6, the V gene TRBV7-2; D is unclear. CDR3 length: 12 residues. The V end was cut by 6 bases, the J end by 8 bases, with 8 bases between. Per the germline V gene, CDR1 is SGHTA and CDR2 is FQGNSA. CDR3 sequence reads: CASSQGDSPLHF. The CDR3, as DNA: TGTGCCAGCAGTCAAGGTGATTCACCCCTCCACTTT.

V is TRBV18 and J is TRBJ1-1; D gene ambiguous. The CDR3 is 16 residues long. Germline values: CDR1 KGHSH, CDR2 LQKENI. Trimming pared 2 bases from V and 4 bases from J, leaving 17 bases between. Here the CDR3 DNA reads TGTGCCAGCTCACCAAAGCCAGATATCAAGGGCACTGAAGCTTTCTTT. Residues: CASSPKPDIKGTEAFF.